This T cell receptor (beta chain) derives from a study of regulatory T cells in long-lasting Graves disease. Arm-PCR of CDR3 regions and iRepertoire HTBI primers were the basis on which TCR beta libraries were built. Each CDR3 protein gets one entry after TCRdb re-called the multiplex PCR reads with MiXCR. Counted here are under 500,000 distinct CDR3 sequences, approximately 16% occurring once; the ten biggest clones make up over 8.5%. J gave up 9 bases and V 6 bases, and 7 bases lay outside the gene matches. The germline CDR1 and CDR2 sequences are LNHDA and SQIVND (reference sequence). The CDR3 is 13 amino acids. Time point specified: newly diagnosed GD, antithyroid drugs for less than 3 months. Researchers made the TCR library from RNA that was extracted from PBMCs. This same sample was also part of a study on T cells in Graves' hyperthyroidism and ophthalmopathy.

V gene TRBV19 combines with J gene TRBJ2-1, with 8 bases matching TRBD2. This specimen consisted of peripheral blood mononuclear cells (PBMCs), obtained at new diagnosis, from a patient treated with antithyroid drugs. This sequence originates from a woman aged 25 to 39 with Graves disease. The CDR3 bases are TGTGCCAGTAGCAGCGGGAGACAATTTGAGCAGTTCTTC. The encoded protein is CASSSGRQFEQFF.